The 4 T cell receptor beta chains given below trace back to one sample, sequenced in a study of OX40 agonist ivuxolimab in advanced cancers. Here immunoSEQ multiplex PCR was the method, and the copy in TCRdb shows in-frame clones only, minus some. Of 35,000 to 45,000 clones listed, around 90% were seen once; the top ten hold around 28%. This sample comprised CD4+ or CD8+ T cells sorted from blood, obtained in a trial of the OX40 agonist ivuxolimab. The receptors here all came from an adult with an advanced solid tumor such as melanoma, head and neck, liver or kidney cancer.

This CDR3 reads CASSETSGRREQYF. The CDR3 nucleotides are TGTGCCAGCAGTGAAACTAGCGGGAGGAGAGAGCAGTACTTC. This chain links TRBV6-1 with TRBJ2-7; TRBD2 matches at 12 bases. CDR3 size: 14 residues. CDR1 is MNHNS, CDR2 SASEGT, per germline. V lost 2 bases and J lost 7; bases outside the gene matches: 3.

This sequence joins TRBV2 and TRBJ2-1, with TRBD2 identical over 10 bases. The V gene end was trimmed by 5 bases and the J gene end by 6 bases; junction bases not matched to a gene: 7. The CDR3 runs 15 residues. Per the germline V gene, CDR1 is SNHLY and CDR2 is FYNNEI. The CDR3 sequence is CASSPTSGISNEQFF. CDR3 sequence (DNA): TGTGCCAGCAGTCCCACTAGCGGGATTTCCAATGAGCAGTTCTTC.

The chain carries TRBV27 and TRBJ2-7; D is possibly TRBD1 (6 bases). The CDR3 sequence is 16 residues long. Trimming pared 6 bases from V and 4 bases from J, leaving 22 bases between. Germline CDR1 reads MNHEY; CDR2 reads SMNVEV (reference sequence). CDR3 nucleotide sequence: TGTGCCAGCAGAAAAAGATGGACAGTCGCCGAATACGAGCAGTACTTC. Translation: CASRKRWTVAEYEQYF.

CDR3 nucleotide sequence: TGTGCCGGACAGGCTGCATTAGGTGGCTACACCTTC. It codes for CAGQAALGGYTF. The V and J genes are TRBV30 and TRBJ1-2; 7 nucleotides line up with TRBD1. The J segment lost 7 bases and the V segment lost 8 bases, leaving 10 bases of the junction unmatched. The CDR3 is 12 amino acids. Germline CDR1 reads GTSNPN; CDR2 reads SVGIG (reference sequence).